The clone carrying this T cell receptor (beta chain) has ten or more counts. Its target is not known. This CDR3 comprises 13 residues. Trimming removed 2 bases from V and 3 bases from J, with 7 bases in between. Germline CDR1 and CDR2: SGHRS and YFSETQ. TCR alpha and TCR beta cDNA libraries carrying sample barcodes and UMIs were produced by 5'RACE using constant-segment primers. TCRdb independently ran MiXCR on the 5' RACE reads; one entry per CDR3 protein. The data hold fewer than 700,000 distinct CDR3 sequences, with about 22% observed a single time. This entry belongs to a study of T-cell memory formation after mild COVID-19. Study-level information: Clusters of TCRs were largely donor specific. Study-wide points: Clones shrinking from day 15 to 85 showed even CD4/CD8 mixes; later expanders tilted CD4+. Certain responding clones were present in pre-infection memory, suggesting participation of cross-reactive memory.

The rearrangement joins TRBV5-1 to TRBJ2-3; no firm D call. The origin of this receptor is an adult woman who had mild COVID-19 (a few samples of this study predate the infection). Cell type and time point are not known. The sample consisted of PBMCs or a T cell subset sorted from them (not recorded which). The CDR3 bases are TGCGCCAGCAGCTTTATTTTGACAGATACGCAGTATTTT. It yields the protein CASSFILTDTQYF.